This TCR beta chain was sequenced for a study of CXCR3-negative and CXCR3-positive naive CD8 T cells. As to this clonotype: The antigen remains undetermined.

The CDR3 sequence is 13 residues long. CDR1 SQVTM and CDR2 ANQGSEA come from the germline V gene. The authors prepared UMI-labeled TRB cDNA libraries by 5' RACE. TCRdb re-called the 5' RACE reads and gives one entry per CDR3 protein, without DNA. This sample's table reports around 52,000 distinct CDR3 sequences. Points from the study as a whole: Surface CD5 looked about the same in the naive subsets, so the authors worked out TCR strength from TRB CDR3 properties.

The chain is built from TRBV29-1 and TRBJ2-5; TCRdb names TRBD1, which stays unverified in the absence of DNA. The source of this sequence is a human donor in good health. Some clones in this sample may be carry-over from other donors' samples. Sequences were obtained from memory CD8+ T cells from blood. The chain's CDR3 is CSVEEGGRQGPYF.